This record looks at one T cell receptor (beta chain) sequence and its context. This record comes from a study of T cells after somatic rescue of genetic block. Using immunoSEQ multiplex PCR, the repertoire was profiled, and TCRdb retains in-frame clones only, with some absent. The sample has under 150,000 clones; about 89% are singletons. CDR3 length: 14 residues. V was cut by 7 bases and J by 4 bases, with 19 bases left in between. CDR1 and CDR2 from the germline V gene are SQVTM and ANQGSEA. The chain has TRBV29-1 and TRBJ1-2; D is possibly TRBD1 (6 bases). This receptor was obtained from a woman in her late teens or twenties. The sample was peripheral blood mononuclear cells (PBMCs). CDR3 in DNA: TGCAGCGCCACCCTGGACAGTCTGGGCTATGGCTACACCTTC. It translates to CSATLDSLGYGYTF.